The 5 T cell receptor beta chains presented below share a single source sample, sequenced in a study of blood T cell repertoires in COVID-19. Sequencing used immunoSEQ multiplex PCR; TCRdb keeps in-frame clones, though not all of them. Of 140,000 to 150,000 clones listed, about three quarters are singletons. Specimen: peripheral blood. The receptors derive from an older woman with acute or convalescent COVID-19.

This clone occurred a few times. The chain couples TRBV3-1 (or the pseudogene TRBV3-2) to TRBJ2-3; TRBD2 matches 10 bases. Germline loops: CDR1 LGHDT, CDR2 YNNKEL (reference sequence). The CDR3 is made up of 16 amino acids. V was clipped by 2 bases and J by 4 bases; unmatched bases: 6. CDR3 in DNA: TGTGCCAGCAGCCAACTAGCGGGAGTTTGGGCAGATACGCAGTATTTT. Protein product: CASSQLAGVWADTQYF.

This sequence joins TRBV5-6 and TRBJ2-1; D is possibly TRBD1 (6 bases). Germline CDR1 SGHDT, CDR2 YYEEEE. V was cut by 4 bases and J by 6 bases, with 11 bases left in between. The CDR3 consists of 13 residues. CDR3 nucleotides: TGTGCCAGCAGCCGTGTAGGGGGCAATGAGCAGTTCTTC. It encodes CASSRVGGNEQFF.

The rearrangement uses TRBV30 and TRBJ1-4; 9 bases align to TRBD1. Germline V CDR1 and CDR2: GTSNPN, SVGIG (reference sequence). The CDR3 contains 13 residues. As DNA, the CDR3 is TGTGTGGGCCAGGGACAGGGTCATGAAAAACTGTTTTTT. Translated, it gives CVGQGQGHEKLFF.

The chain has TRBV4-1 and TRBJ2-7; D is perhaps TRBD1 (5 bases). V was cut by 2 bases and J by 0 bases, with 8 bases left in between. The CDR3 extends over 14 amino acids. The germline CDR1 and CDR2 sequences are MGHRA and YSYEKL. This CDR3 is CASSQQGISYEQYF. The CDR3, as DNA: TGCGCCAGCAGCCAACAGGGAATCTCCTACGAGCAGTACTTC.

The chain has TRBV29-1 and TRBJ1-2; TRBD1 might be the D (6 bases). The CDR3 has 12 amino acids. Germline-derived CDR1 and CDR2 are SQVTM and ANQGSEA. The V and J ends lost 3 bases and 6 bases respectively, with 11 bases between them. The CDR3 DNA sequence: TGCAGCGTTGAGCTGGGGGCGAATGGCTACACCTTC. Translated: CSVELGANGYTF.